Listed below are T cell receptor beta chains from one sample, sequenced in a study of cytomegalovirus exposure and HLA in healthy donors. Assay: immunoSEQ multiplex PCR; the TCRdb copy retains only in-frame clones and omits some. The table lists 200,000 or so clones, over 70% of them singletons. Input material: PBMCs. The receptors were sampled from a woman under 30 in good health and CMV-seropositive. The conserved cysteine and the conserved F or W are not part of the CDR3 here. Each record gives: clone size, V gene, CDR3 protein. Size is stated for part of the rows, as once, few or many counts, or as a class when the clone is expanded.

NA | TRBV5-4 | ASSPDRGRGSPLH
few | TRBV14 | ASSQDNVLAETQY
NA | TRBV6-1 | ASSASNRQAGGYT
once | TRBV4-2 | ASSPGTSGSGGGDTQY
few | TRBV30 | AWSAGGDQPQH
NA | TRBV6-1 | ASGSGRNTGELF
NA | TRBV4-3 | ASREGGTGNEKLF
NA | TRBV5-1 | ASSFPGGYEQY
NA | TRBV29-1 | SARTGAGNTQY
few | TRBV14 | ASSQGGSPLH
few | TRBV4-2 | ASSQEDSSGANGLT
NA | TRBV25-1 | ASSRGLADQETQY
NA | TRBV5-1 | ASSRDRDWDEQF
NA | TRBV4-3 | ASSLDRVVPGNTIY
NA | TRBV6-6 | ASSYSMGGLDTQY
NA | TRBV19 | ASIPPGSRNTEAF
NA | TRBV5-1 | ASSLDRTNEKLF
NA | TRBV2 | ASRRQGASNQPQH
NA | TRBV7-8 | ASSLESRQRPNQPQH
once | TRBV5-1 | ASSLAGGPQTQY
NA | TRBV4-1 | ASSQEAGGHPTEAF
NA | TRBV7-9 | ASSLAGGRGEQF
NA | TRBV19 | ASSPRPSGTEAF
once | TRBV9 | ASSVLAGRRTGELF
NA | TRBV27 | ASSLAGGRYEQY
few | TRBV12-5 | ASGTEGGEGNTEAF
NA | TRBV5-1 | ASSLLGGGGYT
NA | TRBV7-7 | ASSLARYQGAKNIQY
once | TRBV29-1 | SVYSAWRGNYGYT